The T cell receptor (beta chain) described here comes from a study of blood T cell repertoires in COVID-19. Background on the study: The study drew acute and convalescent COVID-19 samples from the United States, Italy and Spain. Nucleic acid was either cDNA or gDNA, and it came from T cells, B-cell-depleted T cells, or PBMCs.

Per the authors' pipeline: Amplification of reference gene primers was used by the study to estimate nucleated cell counts. Libraries were prepared by immunoSEQ multiplex PCR; TCRdb keeps only in-frame clonotypes and omits some of them. V, J and clone size reflect that table, while D and trimming were determined from the DNA. Here the sample spans 30,000 to 35,000 clones, over 75% being singletons. CDR3 size: 14 residues. Between the trimmed V and J ends, which lost 5 bases and 4 bases, there was a span of 15 bases. Germline V gene lookup returns CDR1 SGHVS and CDR2 FNYEAQ. The material sequenced was peripheral blood. The TCR comes from a man between 60 and 75 years old with active COVID-19. This chain links TRBV7-6 with TRBJ2-7; possibly TRBD1 for D (7 bases). CDR3 amino acids: CASSPGGGGYEQYF. The CDR3 nucleotides read TGTGCCAGCAGCCCCGGAGGGGGCGGGTACGAGCAGTACTTC.